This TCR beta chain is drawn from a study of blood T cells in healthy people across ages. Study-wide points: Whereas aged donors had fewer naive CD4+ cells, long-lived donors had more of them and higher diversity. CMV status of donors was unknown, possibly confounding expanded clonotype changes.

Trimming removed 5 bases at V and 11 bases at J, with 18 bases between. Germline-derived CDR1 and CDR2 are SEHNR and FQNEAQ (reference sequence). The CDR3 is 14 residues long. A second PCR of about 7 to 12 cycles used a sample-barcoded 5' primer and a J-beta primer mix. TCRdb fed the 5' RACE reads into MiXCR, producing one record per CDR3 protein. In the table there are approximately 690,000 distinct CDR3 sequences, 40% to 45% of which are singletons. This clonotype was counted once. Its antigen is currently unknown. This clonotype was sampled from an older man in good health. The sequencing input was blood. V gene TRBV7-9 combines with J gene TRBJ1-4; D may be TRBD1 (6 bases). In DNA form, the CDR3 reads TGTGCCAGCAGCCCACCGCAGGGGAGGCTTAAACTGTTTTTT. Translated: CASSPPQGRLKLFF.